This T cell receptor beta chain was captured in a study of cytomegalovirus exposure and HLA in healthy donors. Looking at the study overall: The roughly 120 validation repertoires matched the 666 first-cohort repertoires in platform, a later analysis reported. Findings and limits, study-wide: Rare TCR sequences dominated, though some public TCRs recurred in many donors. Clusters of TCRs from the first cohort tended to co-occur in the approximately 120 validation repertoires (as a later analysis found). Investigators reported over 150 TCR beta chains as tied to cytomegalovirus.

With regard to this clone: Its antigen is not identified. One end of the junction is discordant with germline, which a read error may explain.

Germline V gene lookup returns CDR1 MNHNS and CDR2 SASEGT. The CDR3 sequence is 19 residues long. Measured with immunoSEQ multiplex PCR; TCRdb has only the in-frame clones, and not every one. The repertoire includes 150,000 to 200,000 clones, roughly 82% of them detected once, and roughly 1.6% sits in the top ten. The specimen was PBMCs. The TCR sequence derives from a woman under 30 in good health and CMV-seronegative. The V gene is TRBV6-1, the J gene TRBJ2-7; 8 bases line up with TRBD1. The CDR3 protein is CASSEASLGRTGLSFEQYF. The CDR3 DNA sequence: TGTGCCAGCAGTGAAGCGAGTTTAGGTCGGACAGGGTTGTCCTTCGAGCAGTACTTC.